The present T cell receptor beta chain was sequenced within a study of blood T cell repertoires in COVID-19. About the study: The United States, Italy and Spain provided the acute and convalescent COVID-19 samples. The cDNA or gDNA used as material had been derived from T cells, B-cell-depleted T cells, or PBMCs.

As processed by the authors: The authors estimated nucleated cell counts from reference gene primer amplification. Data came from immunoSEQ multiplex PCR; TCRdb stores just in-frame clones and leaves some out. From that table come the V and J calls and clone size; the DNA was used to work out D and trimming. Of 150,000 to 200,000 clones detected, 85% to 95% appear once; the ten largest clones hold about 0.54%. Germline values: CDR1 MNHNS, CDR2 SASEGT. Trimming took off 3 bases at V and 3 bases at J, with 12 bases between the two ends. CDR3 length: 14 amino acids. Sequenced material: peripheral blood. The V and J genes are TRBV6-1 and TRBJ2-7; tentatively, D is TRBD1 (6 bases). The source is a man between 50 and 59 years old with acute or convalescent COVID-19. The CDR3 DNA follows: TGTGCCAGCAGTGATTGGGACACATACTACGAGCAGTACTTC. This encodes CASSDWDTYYEQYF.